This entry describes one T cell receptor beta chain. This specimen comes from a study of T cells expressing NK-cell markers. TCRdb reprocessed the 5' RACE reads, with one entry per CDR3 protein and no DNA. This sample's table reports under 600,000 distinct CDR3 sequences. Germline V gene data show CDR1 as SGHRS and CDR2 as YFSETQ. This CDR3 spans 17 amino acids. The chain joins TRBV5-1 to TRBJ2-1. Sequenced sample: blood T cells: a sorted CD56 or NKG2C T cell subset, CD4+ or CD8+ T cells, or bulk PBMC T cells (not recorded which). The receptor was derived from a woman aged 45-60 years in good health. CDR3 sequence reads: CASSSISDSLSSNEQFF.